Below, 32 T cell receptor beta chains from the same sample are listed, as sequenced in a study of T cell responses to AZD1222 COVID-19 vaccine. Only in-frame clones appear in the TCRdb table, and some are missing; sequencing was by immunoSEQ multiplex PCR. The sample holds about 56,000 clones, around nine tenths seen once. Here the sequenced sample was peripheral blood, taken 28 days after the second AZD1222 dose. These receptors originate from an adult who received the AZD1222 COVID-19 vaccine.

This clone was recorded once. The V and J genes are TRBV30 and TRBJ2-3; D is possibly TRBD2 (7 bases). Trimming removed 0 bases from V and 1 base from J, with 11 bases in between. The CDR3 spans 15 residues. Germline lookup yields CDR1 GTSNPN and CDR2 SVGIG (reference sequence). The CDR3 coding sequence is TGTGCCTGGAGTGTGGAGGGGGGGCGCACAGATACGCAGTATTTT. Its translation: CAWSVEGGRTDTQYF.

The genes are TRBV28 and TRBJ2-7; 10 bases are a match to TRBD1. Germline V lookup: CDR1 MDHEN, CDR2 SYDVKM. The CDR3 length is 15 residues. Germline trimming cut 8 bases from V and 5 bases from J; bases unmatched to any gene: 12. CDR3 amino acids: CASSPPGQGTDEQYF. Written as DNA, the CDR3 is TGTGCCAGCTCCCCGCCGGGACAGGGGACCGACGAGCAGTACTTC.

V is TRBV7-2 and J is TRBJ1-3, with D uncertain. The germline CDR1 and CDR2 sequences are SGHTA and FQGNSA. The CDR3 loop spans 15 amino acids. V was pared by 1 base and J by 5 bases, with 12 bases between. CDR3 in amino acids: CASSLEWSPRNTIYF. For the CDR3, the DNA is TGTGCCAGCAGCTTAGAGTGGAGTCCGCGAAACACCATATATTTT.

This clone was picked up a small number of times. The rearrangement joins TRBV30 to TRBJ2-2; D is ambiguous. Deletions cut 7 bases from V and 3 bases from J, with 15 bases between. This CDR3 spans 14 amino acids. The V gene's germline CDR1 is GTSNPN and CDR2 SVGIG (reference sequence). The DNA for the CDR3 is TGTGCCTCCAGTTCCGCGCCTTACACCGGGGAGCTGTTTTTT. Protein product: CASSSAPYTGELFF. Supplemented by reference TRBV30 and TRBJ2-2, the full variable domain reads SQTIHQWPATLVQPVGSPLSLECTVEGTSNPNLYWYRQAAGRGLQLLFYSVGIGQISSEVPQNLSASRPQDRQFILSSKKLLLSDSGFYLCASSSAPYTGELFFGEGSRLTVL.

A few counts support this clone. The chain recombines TRBV28 with TRBJ2-2; D unresolved. Trimming pared 6 bases from V and 7 bases from J, leaving 15 bases between. The CDR3 is 14 residues long. In germline, CDR1 is MDHEN, CDR2 SYDVKM. The CDR3 is CASRSRASGGELFF. Here the CDR3 DNA reads TGTGCCAGCAGGAGCCGTGCCTCCGGCGGGGAGCTGTTTTTT.

A few counts support this clone. This rearrangement joins TRBV2 to TRBJ2-1, with 11 bases aligning to TRBD1. J gave up 3 bases and V 11 bases, and 6 bases lay outside the gene matches. Germline values: CDR1 SNHLY, CDR2 FYNNEI. This CDR3 contains 14 residues. The DNA of the CDR3 is TGTGCCGGCCGGACAGGGGGCGGCTACAATGAGCAGTTCTTC. Its protein is CAGRTGGGYNEQFF.

The chain combines TRBV28 with TRBJ2-1; 14 positions agree with TRBD2. The junction had 4 bases not matched to a gene; V was cut back by 4 bases and J by 5 bases. The V gene's germline CDR1 is MDHEN and CDR2 SYDVKM. CDR3 length equals 16 residues. CDR3 region: CASSSLTSGRDNEQFF. The CDR3 DNA sequence: TGTGCCAGCAGTTCCCTGACTAGCGGGAGGGACAATGAGCAGTTCTTC.

This chain uses TRBV7-8 with TRBJ1-1; D not certain. The CDR3 loop spans 15 amino acids. With 5 bases removed from V and 4 bases from J, the gap between germline ends came to 17 bases. Per the germline V gene, CDR1 is SGHVS and CDR2 is FQNEAQ. In DNA, the CDR3 is TGTGCCAGCAGCCTCCCGAACTCCCCGAGCACTGAAGCTTTCTTT. Translating it yields CASSLPNSPSTEAFF.

The J gene is TRBJ2-7, the V gene TRBV5-4; 11 nucleotides agree with TRBD1. The V gene's germline CDR1 is SGHNT and CDR2 YYREEE (reference sequence). The CDR3 consists of 15 residues. V lost 3 bases to trimming and J lost 6 bases; unmatched junction nucleotides: 8. CDR3 bases: TGTGCCAGCAGCTCCGGGACAGGGGGATGGGGCGAGCAGTACTTC. It specifies CASSSGTGGWGEQYF.

This chain connects TRBV19 to TRBJ2-1; TRBD2 agrees at 8 bases. After removal of 6 bases from V and 0 bases from J, the junction contained 4 bases not matched to a gene. The germline V gene has CDR1 LNHDA and CDR2 SQIVND (reference sequence). The CDR3 sequence is 15 residues long. The CDR3 loop reads CASRSGGSSYNEQFF. DNA for the CDR3: TGTGCCAGTAGGTCGGGAGGGAGCTCCTACAATGAGCAGTTCTTC. The variable domain in full, with the rest retrieved from reference TRBV19 and TRBJ2-1, is DGGITQSPKYLFRKEGQNVTLSCEQNLNHDAMYWYRQDPGQGLRLIYYSQIVNDFQKGDIAEGYSVSREKKESFPLTVTSAQKNPTAFYLCASRSGGSSYNEQFFGPGTRLTVL.

The CDR3 DNA follows: TGTGCCAGCAGCTTAGGTGTTTGGGACACAACCTTTAACTATGGCTACACCTTC. Protein product: CASSLGVWDTTFNYGYTF. J is TRBJ1-2 and V is TRBV7-9; D is perhaps TRBD1 (6 bases). CDR1 SEHNR and CDR2 FQNEAQ come from the germline V gene (reference sequence). Trimming took 1 base from V and 1 from J, leaving 19 bases between them. The CDR3 has 18 amino acids.

This chain joins TRBV5-8 and TRBJ2-3; 9 nucleotides match TRBD2. Trimming removed 7 bases from V and 3 bases from J; junction bases left unmatched: 18. CDR1 and CDR2 (germline): SGHTS, YDEGEE. The CDR3 has 18 residues. CDR3 DNA sequence: TGTGCCAGCCTATTCTCGGCGGGAGGGACCCTGAAGACAGATACGCAGTATTTT. Encoded protein: CASLFSAGGTLKTDTQYF.

This chain uses TRBV24-1 with TRBJ2-1; D unclear. The V and J ends lost 6 bases and 8 bases respectively, with 16 bases between them. The CDR3 totals 14 residues. Germline V gives CDR1 KGHDR, CDR2 SFDVKD. For the CDR3, the DNA is TGTGCCACCAGTCCCGGAGACATAAGGTATGAGCAGTTCTTC. Protein sequence: CATSPGDIRYEQFF.

The chain couples TRBV6-5 to TRBJ1-1; unclear D gene. V was shortened by 6 bases and J by 1 base, with 6 bases between the two germline ends. Germline-derived CDR1 and CDR2 are MNHEY and SVGAGI. CDR3 size: 12 residues. The DNA for the CDR3 is TGTGCCAGCAGCCCACGGAACACTGAAGCTTTCTTT. Its protein is CASSPRNTEAFF.

The chain links TRBV25-1 to TRBJ1-4; D is uncertain. V lost 3 bases and J 3 bases, leaving 14 bases between the germline ends. This CDR3 comprises 16 residues. Germline V gives CDR1 MGHDK, CDR2 SYGVNS. CDR3 protein: CASSDATRLANEKLFF. In DNA form, the CDR3 reads TGTGCCAGCAGTGACGCAACCAGGTTGGCTAATGAAAAACTGTTTTTT.

This chain connects TRBV14 to TRBJ1-6, with a weak D call TRBD1 (5 bases). Trimming removed 0 bases at V and 0 bases at J, with 12 bases between. Per the germline V gene, CDR1 is SGHDN and CDR2 is FVKESK. The CDR3 runs 18 residues. As DNA, the CDR3 is TGTGCCAGCAGCCAAGAACGGGGCCCCAGCTCCTATAATTCACCCCTCCACTTT. This translates into CASSQERGPSSYNSPLHF.

The genes are TRBV28 and TRBJ1-3; D uncertain. The V gene lost 3 bases and the J gene lost 0 bases, with 9 bases spanning the gap. The V gene's germline CDR1 is MDHEN and CDR2 SYDVKM. The CDR3 length is 15 residues. CDR3 in DNA: TGTGCCAGCAGTTTTTACCCAATCTCTGGAAACACCATATATTTT. As protein: CASSFYPISGNTIYF.

V gene TRBV27 combines with J gene TRBJ2-3; the D is unclear. This CDR3 contains 15 residues. CDR1 and CDR2 (germline): MNHEY, SMNVEV (reference sequence). V lost 5 bases to trimming and J lost 6 bases, with 18 bases between them. The CDR3 bases are TGTGCCAGCAGTCCACTAACTTCCGCCGGGGATACGCAGTATTTT. This gives the protein CASSPLTSAGDTQYF.

The chain employs TRBV6-6 and TRBJ2-5, with 9 bases lining up with TRBD2. The junction had 1 base not matched to a gene; V was cut back by 4 bases and J by 1 base. Germline-derived CDR1 and CDR2 are MNHNY and SVGAGI (reference sequence). The CDR3 runs to 14 residues. The CDR3, as DNA: TGTGCCAGCAGTTCAGCGGGGGGCCAAGAGACCCAGTACTTC. It specifies CASSSAGGQETQYF.

The J gene is TRBJ1-1, the V gene TRBV4-3; no firm D call. This CDR3 contains 14 residues. Trimming stripped 2 bases from V and 4 bases from J, with 11 bases between. The germline gives CDR1 LGHNA, CDR2 YSLEER. The CDR3 DNA reads TGCGCCAGCAGCCAATACATATTATCCACTGAAGCTTTCTTT. Translating gives CASSQYILSTEAFF.

The chain recombines TRBV25-1 with TRBJ2-3; 7 bases agree with TRBD1. Germline V gives CDR1 MGHDK, CDR2 SYGVNS. With 2 bases clipped from V and 6 bases from J, the junction kept 5 bases outside the gene matches. The CDR3 spans 14 residues. DNA for the CDR3: TGTGCCAGCAGTGAAAGGACAGGCTGGGATACGCAGTATTTT. Protein sequence: CASSERTGWDTQYF.

The genes are TRBV5-1 and TRBJ2-7; the match to TRBD1 covers 10 bases. The CDR3 runs to 17 residues. Per the germline V gene, CDR1 is SGHRS and CDR2 is YFSETQ. Unmatched junction bases numbered 9, after V lost 1 base and J lost 2 bases. This chain's CDR3 is CASSLIRQGAKPYEQYF. CDR3 DNA: TGCGCCAGCAGCTTGATCCGACAGGGGGCGAAACCCTACGAGCAGTACTTC.

J is TRBJ2-5 and V is TRBV19; D remains ambiguous. This CDR3 spans 14 amino acids. V was pared by 3 bases and J by 2 bases, with 10 bases between. Germline values: CDR1 LNHDA, CDR2 SQIVND (reference sequence). The chain's CDR3 is CASSINAGQETQYF. The CDR3 region has the DNA TGTGCCAGTAGTATTAACGCAGGACAAGAGACCCAGTACTTC.

The chain carries TRBV6-5 and TRBJ2-1, with a possible D match to TRBD1 (5 bases). The CDR3 is made up of 13 amino acids. V lost 0 bases to trimming and J lost 15 bases, with 15 bases between them. In germline, CDR1 is MNHEY, CDR2 SVGAGI. The CDR3 DNA reads as TGTGCCAGCAGTTACTCCAGGGCAGTCAGGACGTTCTTC. This translates into CASSYSRAVRTFF.

The rearrangement joins TRBV27 to TRBJ2-7, with 7 bases that match TRBD2. Per germline, CDR1 MNHEY and CDR2 SMNVEV (reference sequence). This CDR3 comprises 14 residues. V dropped 4 bases and J dropped 5; count of bases not matched to a gene: 8. CDR3 amino acids: CASSSGGSLHEQYF. Here the CDR3 DNA reads TGTGCCAGCAGTTCGGGGGGTTCTCTCCACGAGCAGTACTTC.

This clone was counted once. V usage is TRBV6-1 and J usage is TRBJ1-5; no reliable D call. Germline V lookup: CDR1 MNHNS, CDR2 SASEGT. This CDR3 has 15 amino acids. V was clipped by 2 bases and J by 1 base, with 9 bases between them. The DNA for the CDR3 is TGTGCCAGCAGTGAACTGTGGGCAAGCAATCAGCCCCAGCATTTT. As protein: CASSELWASNQPQHF.

This chain connects TRBV28 to TRBJ2-1; weak D call: TRBD2 (6 bases). Trimming took 9 bases from V and 8 from J, leaving 20 bases between them. CDR3 length: 14 residues. Germline V gene lookup returns CDR1 MDHEN and CDR2 SYDVKM. CDR3 loop: CASWGDSRVDEQFF. For the CDR3, the DNA is TGTGCCAGTTGGGGGGACTCCCGCGTGGATGAGCAGTTCTTC.

This clone was picked up a small number of times. V and J are TRBV24-1 and TRBJ2-3; TRBD2 is a possible D gene (5 bases). In germline, CDR1 is KGHDR, CDR2 SFDVKD. This CDR3 is 13 amino acids long. Trimming took 9 bases from V and 0 from J, leaving 9 bases between them. CDR3: CATGSPSTDTQYF. DNA of the CDR3: TGTGCCACCGGGAGCCCTAGCACAGATACGCAGTATTTT.

The genes are TRBV7-8 and TRBJ2-1; tentatively, D is TRBD2 (6 bases). Trimming shortened V by 5 bases and J by 15 bases, and 17 bases separated the two germline ends. This CDR3 has 12 amino acids. Germline V gene sequence: CDR1 SGHVS, CDR2 FQNEAQ. This CDR3 is CASSREFGGVFF. DNA of the CDR3: TGTGCCAGCAGCCGAGAGTTCGGGGGAGTGTTCTTC. The full variable domain, rest sourced from reference TRBV7-8 and TRBJ2-1, is GAGVSQSPRYKVAKRGQDVALRCDPISGHVSLFWYQQALGQGPEFLTYFQNEAQLDKSGLPSDRFFAERPEGSVSTLKIQRTQQEDSAVYLCASSREFGGVFFGPGTRLTVL.

Written as DNA, the CDR3 is TGCAGCGTTGCGGCTAGCGGGGAGAGCACAGATACGCAGTATTTT. Translating it yields CSVAASGESTDTQYF. This chain joins TRBV29-1 and TRBJ2-3, with TRBD2 matching over 9 bases. The germline CDR1 and CDR2 sequences are SQVTM and ANQGSEA. V gave up 4 bases and J gave up 0 bases; unmatched junction bases: 5. CDR3 length equals 15 residues.

The rearrangement joins TRBV28 to TRBJ1-2; D not certain. This CDR3 comprises 13 residues. Germline CDR1 reads MDHEN; CDR2 reads SYDVKM. Trimming took off 2 bases at V and 4 bases at J, with 8 bases between the two ends. CDR3 DNA: TGTGCCAGCAGTTTAATCGCAACCTATGGCTACACCTTC. Translated, it gives CASSLIATYGYTF.

The chain joins TRBV28 to TRBJ2-7, with 11 bases lining up with TRBD1. Germline values: CDR1 MDHEN, CDR2 SYDVKM. The CDR3 has 13 amino acids. Trimming at V came to 6 bases and at J to 7 bases, leaving 5 bases not matched to a gene. The CDR3 is CASRPGQGGEQYF. The CDR3 DNA follows: TGTGCCAGCAGGCCGGGACAGGGGGGGGAGCAGTACTTC.